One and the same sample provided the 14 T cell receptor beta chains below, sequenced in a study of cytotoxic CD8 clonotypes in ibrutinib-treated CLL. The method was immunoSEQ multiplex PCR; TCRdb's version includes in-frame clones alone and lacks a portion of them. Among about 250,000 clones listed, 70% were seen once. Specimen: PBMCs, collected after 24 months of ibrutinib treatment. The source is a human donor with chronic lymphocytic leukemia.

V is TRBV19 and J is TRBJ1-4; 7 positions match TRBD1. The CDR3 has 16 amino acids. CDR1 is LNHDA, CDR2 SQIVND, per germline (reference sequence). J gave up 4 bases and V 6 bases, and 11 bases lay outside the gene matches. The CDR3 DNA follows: TGTGCCAGTAGGTTACGGGACAGTGGGAATAATGAAAAACTGTTTTTT. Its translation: CASRLRDSGNNEKLFF. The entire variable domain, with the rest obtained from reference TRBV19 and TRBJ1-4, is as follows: DGGITQSPKYLFRKEGQNVTLSCEQNLNHDAMYWYRQDPGQGLRLIYYSQIVNDFQKGDIAEGYSVSREKKESFPLTVTSAQKNPTAFYLCASRLRDSGNNEKLFFGSGTQLSVL.

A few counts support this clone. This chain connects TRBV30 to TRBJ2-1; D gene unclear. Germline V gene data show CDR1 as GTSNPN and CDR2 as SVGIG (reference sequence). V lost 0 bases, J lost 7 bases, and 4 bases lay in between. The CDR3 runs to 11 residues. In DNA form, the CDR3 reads TGTGCCTGGAGTGTAAGGAATGAGCAGTTCTTC. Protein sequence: CAWSVRNEQFF.

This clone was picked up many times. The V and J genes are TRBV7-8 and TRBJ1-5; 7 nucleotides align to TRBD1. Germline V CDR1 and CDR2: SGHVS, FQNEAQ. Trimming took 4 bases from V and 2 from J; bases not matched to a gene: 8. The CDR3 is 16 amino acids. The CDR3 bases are TGTGCCAGCAGCTCGGGACAGAACGGGGGCAATCAGCCCCAGCATTTT. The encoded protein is CASSSGQNGGNQPQHF.

The CDR3 DNA reads as TGTGCCAGCAGCTTAGACACCTCTGAAGCTTTCTTT. This sequence encodes CASSLDTSEAFF. The V gene is TRBV7-9, the J gene TRBJ1-1; no firm D call. The V end lost 1 base, the J end lost 6 bases, and 6 bases lay between the germline ends. Per the germline V gene, CDR1 is SEHNR and CDR2 is FQNEAQ (reference sequence). This CDR3 is 12 amino acids long.

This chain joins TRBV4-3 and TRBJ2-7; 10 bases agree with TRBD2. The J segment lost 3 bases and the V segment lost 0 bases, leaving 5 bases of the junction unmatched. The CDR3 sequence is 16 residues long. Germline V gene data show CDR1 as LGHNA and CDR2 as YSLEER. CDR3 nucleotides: TGCGCCAGCAGCCAAGACGGGCTAGCGGGAGACTACGAGCAGTACTTC. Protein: CASSQDGLAGDYEQYF.

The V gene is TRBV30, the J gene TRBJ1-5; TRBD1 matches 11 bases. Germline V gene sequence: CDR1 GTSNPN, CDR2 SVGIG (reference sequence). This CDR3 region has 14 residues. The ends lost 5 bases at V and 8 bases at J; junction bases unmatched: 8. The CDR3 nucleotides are TGTGCCTGGGCTGCGGGGGACAGGGGGAAGCCCCAGCATTTT. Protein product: CAWAAGDRGKPQHF. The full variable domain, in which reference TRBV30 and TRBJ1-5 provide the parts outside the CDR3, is SQTIHQWPATLVQPVGSPLSLECTVEGTSNPNLYWYRQAAGRGLQLLFYSVGIGQISSEVPQNLSASRPQDRQFILSSKKLLLSDSGFYLCAWAAGDRGKPQHFGDGTRLSIL.

The CDR3 region has the DNA TGTGCCAGCTCACCACGTCAGGGGCTCACAGATACGCAGTATTTT. Amino acid sequence: CASSPRQGLTDTQYF. The chain is built from TRBV18 and TRBJ2-3; D is possibly TRBD1 (6 bases). The CDR3 loop spans 15 amino acids. The V end lost 1 base, the J end lost 2 bases, and 10 bases lay between the germline ends. Germline CDR1 is KGHSH and CDR2 is LQKENI.

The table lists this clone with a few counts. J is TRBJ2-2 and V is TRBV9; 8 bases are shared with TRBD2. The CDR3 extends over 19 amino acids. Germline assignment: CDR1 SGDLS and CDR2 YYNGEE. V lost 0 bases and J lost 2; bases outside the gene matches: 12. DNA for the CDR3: TGTGCCAGCAGCGTAGTGGGAACTAGCGGTTGGCTTAACACCGGGGAGCTGTTTTTT. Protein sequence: CASSVVGTSGWLNTGELFF.

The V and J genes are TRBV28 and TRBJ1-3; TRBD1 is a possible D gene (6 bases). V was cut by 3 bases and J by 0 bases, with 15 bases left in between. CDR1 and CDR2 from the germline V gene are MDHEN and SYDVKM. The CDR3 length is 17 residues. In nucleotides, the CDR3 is TGTGCCAGCAGTTTTTCGGCCGGACAGTCCTCTGGAAACACCATATATTTT. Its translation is CASSFSAGQSSGNTIYF.

Here the CDR3 reads CASSLRGPGVLELDAVLRPQHF. The CDR3 DNA reads TGTGCCAGCAGTTTACGGGGACCAGGGGTCCTCGAACTGGATGCTGTCCTACGGCCCCAGCATTTT. The chain recombines TRBV27 with TRBJ1-5; TRBD1 is a possible D gene (6 bases). V was clipped by 2 bases and J by 9 bases, with 38 bases between them. The CDR3 is 22 residues long. Germline V gene sequence: CDR1 MNHEY, CDR2 SMNVEV (reference sequence).

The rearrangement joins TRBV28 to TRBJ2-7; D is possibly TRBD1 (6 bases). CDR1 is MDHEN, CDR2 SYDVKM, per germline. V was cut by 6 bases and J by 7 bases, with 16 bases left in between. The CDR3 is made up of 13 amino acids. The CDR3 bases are TGTGCCAGCAGCTTTGACAGGACTTTGGAGCAGTACTTC. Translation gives CASSFDRTLEQYF.

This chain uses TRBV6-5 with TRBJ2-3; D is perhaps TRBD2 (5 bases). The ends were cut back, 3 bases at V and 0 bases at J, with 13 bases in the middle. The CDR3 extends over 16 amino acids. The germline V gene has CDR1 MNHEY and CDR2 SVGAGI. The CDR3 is CASSYFAGTSTDTQYF. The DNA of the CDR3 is TGTGCCAGCAGTTATTTTGCGGGCACAAGCACAGATACGCAGTATTTT.

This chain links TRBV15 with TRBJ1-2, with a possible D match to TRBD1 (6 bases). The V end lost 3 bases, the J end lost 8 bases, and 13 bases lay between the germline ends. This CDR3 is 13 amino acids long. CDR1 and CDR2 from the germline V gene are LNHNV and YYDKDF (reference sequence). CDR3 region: CATSRWGLPGYTF. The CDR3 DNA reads TGTGCCACCAGCAGGTGGGGGCTTCCCGGCTACACCTTC.

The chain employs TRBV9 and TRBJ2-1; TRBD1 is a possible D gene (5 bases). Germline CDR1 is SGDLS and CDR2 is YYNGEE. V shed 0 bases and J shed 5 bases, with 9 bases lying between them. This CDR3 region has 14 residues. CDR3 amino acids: CASSVEAGNNEQFF. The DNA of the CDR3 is TGTGCCAGCAGCGTAGAGGCAGGGAACAATGAGCAGTTCTTC.